This entry concerns a single T cell receptor (beta chain). The antigen is not known. The data belong to a study of T-cell memory formation after mild COVID-19. Overall study results and limits: A subset of responding clones appeared in pre-infection memory, suggesting cross-reactive memory joined. Researchers could not confirm that second-wave clones peaking on day 37 targeted SARS-CoV-2. Later expanders leaned toward CD4+, whereas clones contracting from day 15 to 85 were balanced CD4/CD8. Clones that contracted clustered mainly in CM and EM if CD4+ and in EMRA if CD8+.

Germline CDR1 and CDR2: SGHTA and FQGNSA. The CDR3 length is 17 residues. V was shortened by 1 base and J by 7 bases, with 22 bases between the two germline ends. TCRdb fed the 5' RACE reads into MiXCR, producing one record per CDR3 protein. The table shows about 470,000 distinct CDR3 sequences, with nearly 25% occurring only once. V gene TRBV7-2 combines with J gene TRBJ2-5, with TRBD2 as a possible D gene (6 bases). Sequenced sample: PBMCs or a T cell subset sorted from them (not recorded which). The clonotype comes from an adult woman who had mild COVID-19 (a few samples of this study predate the infection). Cell type and time point are not known. The CDR3 nucleotides read TGTGCCAGCAGCTTAGTTGGGGGAGGCGCCGATCTAGGGACCCAGTACTTC. Translation: CASSLVGGGADLGTQYF. Full variable domain (missing parts from reference TRBV7-2 and TRBJ2-5): GAGVSQSPSNKVTEKGKDVELRCDPISGHTALYWYRQSLGQGLEFLIYFQGNSAPDKSGLPSDRFSAERTGGSVSTLTIQRTQQEDSAVYLCASSLVGGGADLGTQYFGPGTRLLVL.